The clone carrying this T cell receptor beta chain turned up a few times. TCRdb ran MiXCR on the 5' RACE reads and lists one entry per CDR3 protein. The sample lists some 290,000 distinct CDR3 sequences; around 15% were seen once. The data derive from a study of T-cell memory formation after mild COVID-19. This CDR3 contains 14 residues. Germline V gives CDR1 SGHRS, CDR2 YFSETQ. Deletions cut 7 bases from V and 0 bases from J, with 11 bases between. The sample comprised PBMCs or a T cell subset sorted from them (not recorded which). The chain uses TRBV5-1 and TRBJ1-3; D unresolved. This TCR was sampled from a man aged 18-30 years who had mild COVID-19 (a few samples of this study predate the infection). Cell type and time point are not known. In DNA form, the CDR3 reads TGCGCCAGCCGACAACTTAACTCTGGAAACACCATATATTTT. Translated, it gives CASRQLNSGNTIYF.